Below, 21 T cell receptor beta chains from the same sample are listed, as sequenced in a study of OX40 agonist ivuxolimab in advanced cancers. TCRdb's table, derived via immunoSEQ multiplex PCR, lists solely in-frame clones and lacks some. The repertoire holds some 100,000 clones, with 70% to 90% as singletons. The sample was CD4+ or CD8+ T cells sorted from blood, taken in a trial of the OX40 agonist ivuxolimab. Receptors originate from an adult with an advanced solid tumor such as melanoma, head and neck, liver or kidney cancer.

CDR3 amino acids: CASNSPEAPNYGYTF. The CDR3 region has the DNA TGTGCCAGCAATTCCCCCGAGGCCCCGAACTATGGCTACACCTTC. The chain recombines TRBV2 with TRBJ1-2; D unclear. The CDR3 has 15 amino acids. CDR1 and CDR2 (germline): SNHLY, FYNNEI. Trimming shortened V by 7 bases and J by 2 bases, and 17 bases separated the two germline ends.

The chain is built from TRBV7-3 and TRBJ1-2; weak D call: TRBD1 (5 bases). CDR3 length: 14 residues. V gave up 3 bases and J gave up 8 bases, with 16 bases separating them. Germline loops: CDR1 SGHTA, CDR2 FQGTGA. This CDR3 is CASSLAGTSSGYTF. The CDR3 DNA sequence: TGTGCCAGCAGCTTGGCAGGGACTTCGTCGGGCTACACCTTC.

This sequence joins TRBV5-4 and TRBJ2-2; maybe TRBD1 (5 bases). This CDR3 has 14 amino acids. The ends were cut back, 9 bases at V and 2 bases at J, with 14 bases in the middle. Per the germline V gene, CDR1 is SGHNT and CDR2 is YYREEE (reference sequence). The CDR3 reads CATTKGINTGELFF. The CDR3 DNA is TGTGCCACCACGAAGGGGATTAACACCGGGGAGCTGTTTTTT.

The CDR3 spells CASSLIGQSEGELFF. CDR3 sequence (DNA): TGTGCCAGCAGCCTCATTGGACAGTCCGAGGGGGAGCTGTTTTTT. V usage is TRBV6-1 and J usage is TRBJ2-2, with D maybe TRBD1 (6 bases). Deletions cut 6 bases from V and 8 bases from J, with 19 bases between. Germline assignment: CDR1 MNHNS and CDR2 SASEGT. The CDR3 spans 15 residues.

DNA of the CDR3: TGTGCCAGCAGCGTAGGCCCCGAGGGGCCAGATACGCAGTATTTT. Protein product: CASSVGPEGPDTQYF. The chain couples TRBV9 to TRBJ2-3; D possibly matches TRBD1 or TRBD2 (5 bases each). V lost 0 bases to trimming and J lost 4 bases, with 12 bases between them. Germline CDR1 SGDLS, CDR2 YYNGEE. The CDR3 has 15 residues. Filled out from reference TRBV9 and TRBJ2-3, the complete variable domain reads DSGVTQTPKHLITATGQRVTLRCSPRSGDLSVYWYQQSLDQGLQFLIQYYNGEERAKGNILERFSAQQFPDLHSELNLSSLELGDSALYFCASSVGPEGPDTQYFGPGTRLTVL.

The V gene is TRBV6-1, the J gene TRBJ2-7, with D perhaps given as TRBD1 or TRBD2 (5 bases each). This CDR3 is built from 13 residues. V was shortened by 0 bases and J by 5 bases, with 8 bases between the two germline ends. Germline V gives CDR1 MNHNS, CDR2 SASEGT. CDR3 in amino acids: CASSEARDHEQYF. The CDR3 coding sequence is TGTGCCAGCAGTGAAGCCAGGGACCACGAGCAGTACTTC.

This sequence joins TRBV7-8 and TRBJ1-4, with D unclear. Trimming took off 2 bases at V and 7 bases at J, with 11 bases between the two ends. Per germline, CDR1 SGHVS and CDR2 FQNEAQ. The CDR3 is 14 amino acids. CDR3 DNA sequence: TGTGCCAGCAGCTTACAGATGGGTATTGAAAAACTGTTTTTT. It translates to CASSLQMGIEKLFF.

For this clone: The junction does not match germline at one end; this may be a read error. This chain connects TRBV28 to TRBJ1-3, with D perhaps matching TRBD1 (5 bases). Germline CDR1 is MDHEN and CDR2 is SYDVKM. CDR3 length: 14 residues. CDR3 DNA: TGTGCCAGCTGTTTCGGGGGTTCTGGAAACACCATATATTTT. Translation gives CASCFGGSGNTIYF.

A remark on this clone: At one boundary the junction diverges from the germline segment, which might be a read error. V gene TRBV20-1 combines with J gene TRBJ2-7, with D unresolved. Germline V gene data show CDR1 as DFQATT and CDR2 as SNEGSKA (reference sequence). The CDR3 runs 9 residues. Here the CDR3 reads CSAPPPGNF. The CDR3 DNA is TGCAGTGCCCCACCCCCGGGCAACTTC.

The rearrangement joins TRBV7-2 to TRBJ2-7; D gene ambiguous. The CDR3 is 13 amino acids. V lost 3 bases, J lost 2 bases, and 8 bases lay in between. Germline V CDR1 and CDR2: SGHTA, FQGNSA. CDR3 DNA: TGTGCCAGCAGCTTCACTACAGCCTACGAGCAGTACTTC. Its protein is CASSFTTAYEQYF.

The chain couples TRBV10-1 to TRBJ2-4; 7 positions match TRBD1. J was trimmed by 7 bases and V by 6 bases; bases with no gene match: 9. Germline CDR1 reads WNHNN; CDR2 reads SYGVQD (reference sequence). The length of the CDR3 is 14 residues. As DNA, the CDR3 is TGCGCCAGCAGAGCTTACAGGGGTGGTAACATTCAGTACTTC. Translating it yields CASRAYRGGNIQYF.

The chain is built from TRBV4-3 and TRBJ1-2; D is ambiguous. Germline assignment: CDR1 LGHNA and CDR2 YSLEER. The V end lost 2 bases, the J end lost 6 bases, and 13 bases lay between the germline ends. This CDR3 is built from 14 residues. The CDR3 nucleotides are TGCGCCAGCAGCCAACCCGGGATTTTGAATGGCTACACCTTC. This encodes CASSQPGILNGYTF.

The chain is built from TRBV7-2 and TRBJ2-2; 11 bases fit TRBD1. Germline trimming cut 6 bases from V and 4 bases from J; bases unmatched to any gene: 1. Germline CDR1 reads SGHTA; CDR2 reads FQGNSA. The length of the CDR3 is 14 residues. CDR3 residues: CASRGTGGTGELFF. In DNA form, the CDR3 reads TGTGCCAGCAGGGGGACAGGGGGCACCGGGGAGCTGTTTTTT.

This clone appeared once. J is TRBJ1-3 and V is TRBV30; 7 bases are shared with TRBD1. The V and J ends lost 0 bases and 1 base, in that order; junction bases with no gene match: 3. Per the germline V gene, CDR1 is GTSNPN and CDR2 is SVGIG (reference sequence). This CDR3 has 15 residues. The CDR3: CAWSVGQPSGNTIYF. The CDR3 bases are TGTGCCTGGAGTGTGGGACAGCCTTCTGGAAACACCATATATTTT.

This clone was picked up one time. The CDR3 region is CASSLQTGSTEAFF. The CDR3 nucleotides are TGCGCCAGCAGCTTACAAACAGGGAGCACTGAAGCTTTCTTT. This chain links TRBV5-1 with TRBJ1-1; D may be TRBD1 (6 bases). The CDR3 totals 14 residues. Germline V gene sequence: CDR1 SGHRS, CDR2 YFSETQ. With 2 bases removed from V and 4 bases from J, the gap between germline ends came to 12 bases.

This clone was recorded a few times. The rearrangement uses TRBV5-1 and TRBJ1-5; D is ambiguous. This CDR3 has 15 residues. The V gene's germline CDR1 is SGHRS and CDR2 YFSETQ. V was cut by 0 bases and J by 2 bases, with 9 bases left in between. The CDR3 region is CASSLEGSGNQPQHF. CDR3 nucleotide sequence: TGCGCCAGCAGCTTGGAGGGATCTGGCAATCAGCCCCAGCATTTT.

The gene calls are TRBV9 and TRBJ2-1; tentatively, D is TRBD1 or TRBD2 (5 bases each). The V gene lost 2 bases and the J gene lost 1 base, with 13 bases spanning the gap. Germline CDR1 SGDLS, CDR2 YYNGEE. The length of the CDR3 is 16 residues. As DNA, the CDR3 is TGTGCCAGCAGCGTTATGACGGGACCTTCCTACAATGAGCAGTTCTTC. Protein sequence: CASSVMTGPSYNEQFF.

This chain links TRBV10-2 with TRBJ2-2; maybe TRBD2 (5 bases). CDR1 and CDR2 from the germline V gene are WSHSY and SAAADI. V lost 9 bases to trimming and J lost 1 base, with 12 bases between them. The length of the CDR3 is 14 residues. The CDR3 bases are TGCGCCAGTCGCCCAGGAGGGAACACCGGGGAGCTGTTTTTT. Its translation: CASRPGGNTGELFF.

The chain recombines TRBV5-1 with TRBJ2-1, with D maybe TRBD2 (7 bases). The CDR3 has 16 amino acids. Trimming cost V 0 bases and J 7 bases, with 17 bases left between them. Germline V gives CDR1 SGHRS, CDR2 YFSETQ. In DNA form, the CDR3 reads TGCGCCAGCAGCTTGGATGTTGGGGGGGCCCGGAATGAGCAGTTCTTC. It is translated as CASSLDVGGARNEQFF.

The genes are TRBV7-2 and TRBJ1-1, with a possible D match to TRBD1 (6 bases). The CDR3 has 14 amino acids. Germline CDR1 reads SGHTA; CDR2 reads FQGNSA. V shed 6 bases and J shed 1 base, with 12 bases lying between them. The CDR3 loop is CASRFMTGNTEAFF. DNA for the CDR3: TGTGCCAGCAGATTTATGACAGGGAACACTGAAGCTTTCTTT.

On this clone: This sample includes further DNA sequences coding for the same CDR3. J is TRBJ2-2 and V is TRBV10-3; 8 nucleotides line up with TRBD1. This CDR3 is built from 14 residues. Per the germline V gene, CDR1 is ENHRY and CDR2 is SYGVKD. V lost 6 bases to trimming and J lost 5 bases; unmatched junction nucleotides: 5. The CDR3 bases are TGTGCCATCAGCGGGACAGGAGTTACCGGGGAGCTGTTTTTT. Its protein product is CAISGTGVTGELFF.